One sample yielded the 24 T cell receptor beta chains listed below, sequenced in a study of T cells in Graves' hyperthyroidism and ophthalmopathy. RNA transcripts gave rise to amplified TCR beta CDR3 regions. First-round RT-PCR targeting the TCR CDR3 was performed with the HTBI primer set. MiXCR was run by TCRdb on the multiplex PCR reads, yielding one entry per CDR3 protein. Among about 300,000 distinct CDR3 sequences listed, roughly 19% were seen once. The source material was blood. The origin of the receptors is a man between 45 and 60 years old with Graves' ophthalmopathy.

This clonotype was counted many times. V is TRBV7-9 and J is TRBJ2-1, with 9 nucleotides matching TRBD1. Germline CDR1 and CDR2: SEHNR and FQNEAQ (reference sequence). The CDR3 totals 16 residues. V gave up 5 bases and J gave up 8 bases; unmatched junction bases: 13. This CDR3 reads CASSGTPGQGYDEQFF. The CDR3 DNA reads TGTGCCAGCAGCGGAACTCCGGGACAGGGTTACGATGAGCAGTTCTTC. Based on the CDR3 plus reference TRBV7-9 and TRBJ2-1, the full variable domain is DTGVSQNPRHKITKRGQNVTFRCDPISEHNRLYWYRQTLGQGPEFLTYFQNEAQLEKSRLLSDRFSAERPKGSFSTLEIQRTEQGDSAMYLCASSGTPGQGYDEQFFGPGTRLTVL.

At least ten counts were recorded for this clonotype. The chain couples TRBV5-1 to TRBJ2-2; a weak D match, TRBD1 (5 bases). Trimming took 4 bases from V and 4 from J, leaving 8 bases between them. Looked up from germline, CDR1 is SGHRS and CDR2 is YFSETQ. The length of the CDR3 is 13 residues. CDR3: CASSVTVTGELFF. The DNA of the CDR3 is TGCGCCAGCAGCGTGACAGTCACCGGGGAGCTGTTTTTT.

The CDR3 coding sequence is TGTGCCAGCAGCTTAACGGCCGCGGGAGAGACCCAGTACTTC. Its protein is CASSLTAAGETQYF. The V gene is TRBV7-3, the J gene TRBJ2-5, with TRBD2 as a possible D gene (5 bases). The CDR3 consists of 14 residues. Trimming pared 0 bases from V and 4 bases from J, leaving 9 bases between. Germline V gives CDR1 SGHTA, CDR2 FQGTGA.

The CDR3 nucleotides read TGTGCCACCAGCAGAGATCGCGGGAACACCGGGGAGCTGTTTTTT. Translating it yields CATSRDRGNTGELFF. V usage is TRBV15 and J usage is TRBJ2-2; D call uncertain. The V gene lost 0 bases and the J gene lost 1 base, with 6 bases spanning the gap. Germline-derived CDR1 and CDR2 are LNHNV and YYDKDF (reference sequence). This CDR3 has 15 amino acids.

The chain recombines TRBV6-5 with TRBJ2-6; D ambiguous. V lost 4 bases and J 0 bases, leaving 10 bases between the germline ends. The CDR3 runs to 16 residues. Germline V gene data show CDR1 as MNHEY and CDR2 as SVGAGI. The CDR3 spells CASSSWTASGANVLTF. CDR3 DNA sequence: TGTGCCAGCAGTTCCTGGACGGCCTCTGGGGCCAACGTCCTGACTTTC.

This clonotype came up many times. The rearrangement joins TRBV20-1 to TRBJ2-2; 10 bases align to TRBD2. V lost 3 bases, J lost 7 bases, and 8 bases stayed unmatched. In germline, CDR1 is DFQATT, CDR2 SNEGSKA (reference sequence). The CDR3 sequence is 15 residues long. The CDR3 here is CSASRAGGPGGELFF. CDR3 in DNA: TGCAGTGCTAGTCGAGCGGGAGGGCCTGGCGGGGAGCTGTTTTTT.

The V and J genes are TRBV27 and TRBJ2-1, with D possibly being TRBD1 or TRBD2 (5 bases each). Trimming left V 3 bases short and J 7 bases short, with 10 bases between. The CDR3 consists of 13 residues. Germline loops: CDR1 MNHEY, CDR2 SMNVEV (reference sequence). The CDR3 is CASSLSRENEQFF. In DNA, the CDR3 is TGTGCCAGCAGTTTGAGCAGGGAGAATGAGCAGTTCTTC.

This clonotype occurred a few times. The rearrangement uses TRBV5-6 and TRBJ2-5; D is perhaps TRBD1 (5 bases). The CDR3 has 16 residues. Trimming took 4 bases from V and 7 from J, leaving 23 bases between them. CDR1 and CDR2 from the germline V gene are SGHDT and YYEEEE. CDR3 residues: CASSTELDTGSRTQYF. In DNA, the CDR3 is TGTGCCAGCAGCACCGAGTTGGACACGGGTAGTAGGACCCAGTACTTC.

This clonotype was detected many times. CDR3 loop: CASSLERVGYTF. DNA for the CDR3: TGCGCCAGCAGCTTGGAACGGGTTGGCTACACCTTC. The chain has TRBV5-1 and TRBJ1-2; D remains ambiguous. Per germline, CDR1 SGHRS and CDR2 YFSETQ. The CDR3 runs to 12 residues. Trimming took 0 bases from V and 7 from J, leaving 7 bases between them.

This clonotype has at least ten counts. V usage is TRBV9 and J usage is TRBJ2-3; 7 bases line up with TRBD1. CDR1 and CDR2 from the germline V gene are SGDLS and YYNGEE. Unmatched junction bases numbered 3, after V lost 0 bases and J lost 5 bases. CDR3 length: 14 amino acids. The CDR3 loop reads CASSVEGGEDTQYF. Written as DNA, the CDR3 is TGTGCCAGCAGCGTAGAAGGGGGCGAAGATACGCAGTATTTT.

The chain couples TRBV19 to TRBJ1-4; a possible D gene is TRBD1 (6 bases). There are 15 residues in the CDR3. V gave up 4 bases and J gave up 8 bases, with 17 bases separating them. Looked up from germline, CDR1 is LNHDA and CDR2 is SQIVND (reference sequence). The CDR3 reads CASSTPTGHREKLFF. CDR3 DNA: TGTGCCAGTAGTACCCCGACAGGCCACCGGGAAAAACTGTTTTTT.

This clonotype was picked up a small number of times. The gene calls are TRBV30 and TRBJ2-1, with TRBD2 matching 7 bases. Germline CDR1 is GTSNPN and CDR2 is SVGIG (reference sequence). The CDR3 has 15 residues. V was clipped by 2 bases and J by 3 bases; unmatched bases: 7. Here the CDR3 DNA reads TGTGCCTGGAGTAAACTAGCGCACAACTACAATGAGCAGTTCTTC. It codes for CAWSKLAHNYNEQFF.

Many counts were recorded for this clonotype. The J gene is TRBJ1-5, the V gene TRBV20-1, with TRBD1 identical over 7 bases. Looked up from germline, CDR1 is DFQATT and CDR2 is SNEGSKA (reference sequence). This CDR3 contains 15 residues. Trimming removed 5 bases from V and 1 base from J; junction bases left unmatched: 8. The CDR3 loop is CSADKGAGSNQPQHF. Written as DNA, the CDR3 is TGCAGTGCTGACAAGGGGGCTGGGAGCAATCAGCCCCAGCATTTT.

The chain couples TRBV11-2 to TRBJ2-3; the match to TRBD2 covers 9 bases. The germline V gene has CDR1 SGHAT and CDR2 FQNNGV. The CDR3 sequence is 14 residues long. V was clipped by 4 bases and J by 4 bases; unmatched bases: 3. Here the CDR3 reads CASSWREGPDTQYF. The CDR3 nucleotides are TGTGCCAGCAGCTGGCGGGAGGGCCCAGATACGCAGTATTTT.

The sample holds many counts of this clonotype. This chain uses TRBV24-1 with TRBJ1-5, with a weak D call TRBD1 (5 bases). Germline V gives CDR1 KGHDR, CDR2 SFDVKD. Trimming removed 4 bases at V and 3 bases at J, with 12 bases between. The CDR3 extends over 15 amino acids. The CDR3 nucleotides are TGTGCCACCAGTGACCCCGACGGGACCAATCAGCCCCAGCATTTT. This translates into CATSDPDGTNQPQHF.

This clonotype came up many times. This rearrangement joins TRBV28 to TRBJ2-7, with 8 positions matching TRBD1. CDR3 length equals 14 residues. The germline gives CDR1 MDHEN, CDR2 SYDVKM. After removal of 7 bases from V and 6 bases from J, the junction contained 11 bases not matched to a gene. The CDR3 here is CASITAQGAREQYF. In DNA form, the CDR3 reads TGTGCCAGCATTACCGCCCAGGGGGCGCGCGAGCAGTACTTC.

A note on this clonotype: With only one base between it and a far larger clone, this is likely a read error. The chain links TRBV28 to TRBJ2-1; 9 bases line up with TRBD2. This CDR3 region has 15 residues. From germline, CDR1 is MDHEN and CDR2 SYDVKM. The CDR3 spells CASSFSGSSYNGQFF. DNA of the CDR3: TGTGCCAGCAGTTTTAGCGGGAGTTCCTACAATGGGCAGTTCTTC.

This chain links TRBV10-2 with TRBJ2-7; 7 nucleotides line up with TRBD1. The CDR3 has 13 residues. The V segment lost 9 bases and the J segment 4 bases; nucleotides outside the gene matches: 9. CDR1 is WSHSY and CDR2 is SAAADI in the germline V gene. The CDR3 DNA follows: TGCGCCAGTGAGGAGACAGGGTCGTACGAGCAGTACTTC. Its protein is CASEETGSYEQYF.

This clonotype has only a few counts. V gene TRBV6-2 or TRBV6-3 combines with J gene TRBJ2-7, with 10 bases lining up with TRBD1. This CDR3 region has 16 residues. V lost 5 bases, J lost 5 bases, and 12 bases stayed unmatched. Per germline, CDR1 MNHEY and CDR2 SVGEGT. In DNA form, the CDR3 reads TGTGCCAGCAGTACGCTTCCGGGACAGGGGCCAGACGAGCAGTACTTC. Translated, it gives CASSTLPGQGPDEQYF.

Comment on this clonotype: The missing conserved phenylalanine or tryptophan at the end of this CDR3 makes a read error likely. Here the CDR3 DNA reads TGTGCCAGCAGTTACGGTGGGGGGTGGGAGCAGTACCTC. This translates into CASSYGGGWEQYL. The chain joins TRBV6-2 or TRBV6-3 to TRBJ2-7, with D possibly being TRBD2 (6 bases). V lost 2 bases and J 7 bases, leaving 12 bases between the germline ends. The germline V gene encodes CDR1 MNHEY and CDR2 SVGEGT. CDR3 length equals 13 residues.

This clonotype was seen many times. V gene TRBV28 combines with J gene TRBJ2-3, with D perhaps TRBD1 or TRBD2 (5 bases each). Germline V gene data show CDR1 as MDHEN and CDR2 as SYDVKM. V lost 6 bases and J lost 0, with 13 bases in between. There are 15 residues in the CDR3. For the CDR3, the DNA is TGTGCCAGCAGCCCACCGGGACGGAGCACAGATACGCAGTATTTT. It is translated as CASSPPGRSTDTQYF.

This clonotype was counted between two and nine times. The chain carries TRBV6-1 and TRBJ2-7, with TRBD2 matching 13 bases. The V segment lost 7 bases and the J segment 0 bases; nucleotides outside the gene matches: 9. Germline assignment: CDR1 MNHNS and CDR2 SASEGT. CDR3 length: 17 residues. The CDR3 here is CASKGTTSGRSSYEQYF. In DNA form, the CDR3 reads TGTGCCAGCAAAGGAACGACTAGCGGGAGGAGCTCCTACGAGCAGTACTTC.

The CDR3 spells CATSDSQRGKEQPQHF. The CDR3 DNA sequence: TGTGCCACCAGTGATTCCCAGCGGGGGAAGGAACAGCCCCAGCATTTT. The V call is TRBV24-1, the J call TRBJ1-5; a weak D match, TRBD1 (5 bases). V lost 2 bases to trimming and J lost 7 bases, with 17 bases between them. The CDR3 covers 16 residues. CDR1 is KGHDR, CDR2 SFDVKD, per germline.

This clonotype came up many times. V and J are TRBV28 and TRBJ2-3; TRBD2 matches 7 bases. CDR1 is MDHEN and CDR2 is SYDVKM in the germline V gene. The J segment lost 0 bases and the V segment lost 4 bases, leaving 10 bases of the junction unmatched. The CDR3 is 17 amino acids. The CDR3 spells CASSSNPGRPSTDTQYF. CDR3 bases: TGTGCCAGCAGTTCGAACCCCGGGAGGCCTAGCACAGATACGCAGTATTTT. The variable domain in full, completed from reference TRBV28 and TRBJ2-3, reads DVKVTQSSRYLVKRTGEKVFLECVQDMDHENMFWYRQDPGLGLRLIYFSYDVKMKEKGDIPEGYSVSREKKERFSLILESASTNQTSMYLCASSSNPGRPSTDTQYFGPGTRLTVL.